The subject of this entry is one TCR beta chain. Its antigen is still unknown. TCRdb keeps only in-frame clones here, not all; method: immunoSEQ multiplex PCR. The table shows over 55,000 clones, with 75% to 85% occurring only once. Researchers took blood at baseline, on cycle 4 day 1, and on cycle 7 day 1. The data originate from a study of OX40 agonist ivuxolimab in advanced cancers. Study at large: A history of anti-PD-1, anti-PD-L1 or anti-CTLA-4 therapy was acceptable, and approximately 40% had some. In three patients, partial responses were observed, one with hepatocellular carcinoma and two with cutaneous melanoma. The study's findings and limits: Part of the nonresponder group also had normalized T-cell clonal expansion that was low.

The CDR3 length is 16 residues. Germline CDR1 MNHNS, CDR2 SASEGT. V was cut by 4 bases and J by 7 bases, with 20 bases left in between. The rearrangement links TRBV6-1 to TRBJ2-1; D might be TRBD2 (6 bases). This receptor was identified in an adult with an advanced solid tumor such as melanoma, head and neck, liver or kidney cancer. The sample in question was CD4+ or CD8+ T cells sorted from blood, obtained in a trial of the OX40 agonist ivuxolimab. In nucleotides, the CDR3 is TGTGCCAGCAGTGCCCCGGTGCGGGGCTATGGGAATGAGCAGTTCTTC. Translating it yields CASSAPVRGYGNEQFF.